The text below deals with one TCR beta chain. Antigen unknown. The CDR3 consists of 13 residues. This entry is derived from a study of CXCR3-negative and CXCR3-positive naive CD8 T cells. Triplicate approximately 320,000-cell sorts were made of each CD8+ T cell subset. Naive CD8+ T lymphocytes were specified as CD45RO-CCR7+CD27+CD95-. Findings of the study overall: After cryopreservation, CXCR3 expression dropped partially; most assays used fresh PBMCs. With surface CD5 comparable between naive subsets, TCR strength was estimated using properties derived from the TRB CDR3. For CXCR3-positive naive cells, TRB CDR3s were more hydrophobic than those of CXCR3-negative naive cells.

The method, 5' RACE with UMI labels, was used to prepare the TRB cDNA libraries. TCRdb re-called the 5' RACE reads; every CDR3 protein appears as one record, without DNA. The table for this sample gives some 85,000 distinct CDR3 sequences. This receptor was taken from a human donor in good health. Some clones in this sample may be carry-over from other donors' samples. Sequenced sample: naive CXCR3+ CD8+ T cells from blood. Subset indicated: CD45RO-CCR7+CD27+CD95- naive CD8+ T cells expressing CXCR3 (TNR3+). This chain uses TRBV12-3 or TRBV12-4 with TRBJ2-7; no DNA is available, so the TRBD1 call from TCRdb remains unchecked. The CDR3 region is CASSSDWVYEQYF.